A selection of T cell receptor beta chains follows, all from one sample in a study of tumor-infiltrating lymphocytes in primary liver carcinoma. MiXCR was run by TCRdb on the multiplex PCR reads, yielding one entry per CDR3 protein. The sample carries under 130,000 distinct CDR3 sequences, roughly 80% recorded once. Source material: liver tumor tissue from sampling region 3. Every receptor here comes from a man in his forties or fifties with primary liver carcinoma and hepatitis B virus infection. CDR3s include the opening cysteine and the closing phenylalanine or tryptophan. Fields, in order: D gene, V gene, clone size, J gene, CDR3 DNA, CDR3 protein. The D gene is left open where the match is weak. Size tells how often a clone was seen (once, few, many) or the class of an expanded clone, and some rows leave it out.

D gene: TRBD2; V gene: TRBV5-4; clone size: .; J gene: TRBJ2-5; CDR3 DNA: TGTGCCAGCAGTCCCACTAGCGGGCAAACTAAAGGGATACCCCAGTACTTC; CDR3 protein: CASSPTSGQTKGIPQYF
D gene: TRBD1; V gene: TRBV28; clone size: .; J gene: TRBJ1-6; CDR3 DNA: TGTGCCAACAGTTTGGACAGGATATTGTCCTATAATTCGCCCCTCCACTTT; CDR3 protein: CANSLDRILSYNSPLHF
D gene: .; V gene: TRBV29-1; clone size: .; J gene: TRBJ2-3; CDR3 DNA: TGCAGCATTGAGTTGGCCCAAGCCACAGATACGCATTATTTT; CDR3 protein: CSIELAQATDTHYF
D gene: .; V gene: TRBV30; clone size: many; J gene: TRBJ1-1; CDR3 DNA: TGTGCCTGGAAACAGAGGACTGAAGCTTTCTTT; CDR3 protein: CAWKQRTEAFF
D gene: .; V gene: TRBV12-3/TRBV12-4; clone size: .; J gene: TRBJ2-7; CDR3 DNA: TGTGCCAACAATGGTGACACCAGCTACGAGCAGTACTTC; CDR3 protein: CANNGDTSYEQYF
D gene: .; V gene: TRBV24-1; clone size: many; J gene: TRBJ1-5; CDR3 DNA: TGTGCCACCAGTGATTTAGGGCAGCCCCAGCATTTT; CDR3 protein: CATSDLGQPQHF
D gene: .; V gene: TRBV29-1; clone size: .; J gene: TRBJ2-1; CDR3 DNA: TGCAGCGTTGAATGTCGGCATGCTTACAATGAGCAGTTCTTC; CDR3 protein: CSVECRHAYNEQFF
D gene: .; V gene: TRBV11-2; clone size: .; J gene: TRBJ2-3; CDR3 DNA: TGTGCCAGCAGCTTATCTTTGGGGGGTCGGATGGCTACAAAACATATGCAGTATTTT; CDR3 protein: CASSLSLGGRMATKHMQYF
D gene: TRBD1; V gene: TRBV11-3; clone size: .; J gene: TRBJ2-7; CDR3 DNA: TGTGCCAGCAGCTCAACAGGGGACAAAAGCTACGAACAGTACTTC; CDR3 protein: CASSSTGDKSYEQYF
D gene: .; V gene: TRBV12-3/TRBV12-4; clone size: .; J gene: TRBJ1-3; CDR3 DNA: TGTGTCAGCAGTCCCCACTCCGGAAACCCCATATATTTT; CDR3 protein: CVSSPHSGNPIYF
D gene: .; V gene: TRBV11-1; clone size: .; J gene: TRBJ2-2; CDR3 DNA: TGTGCCAGCAACTACACAGGACCTTTCTCCGGGGAGCCGTTTTTT; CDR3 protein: CASNYTGPFSGEPFF
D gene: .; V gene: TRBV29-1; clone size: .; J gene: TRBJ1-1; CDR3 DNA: TGCAGCGTTGAAGATGGGAGAGCTATCGCTGAAGCTTTCTTT; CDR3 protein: CSVEDGRAIAEAFF